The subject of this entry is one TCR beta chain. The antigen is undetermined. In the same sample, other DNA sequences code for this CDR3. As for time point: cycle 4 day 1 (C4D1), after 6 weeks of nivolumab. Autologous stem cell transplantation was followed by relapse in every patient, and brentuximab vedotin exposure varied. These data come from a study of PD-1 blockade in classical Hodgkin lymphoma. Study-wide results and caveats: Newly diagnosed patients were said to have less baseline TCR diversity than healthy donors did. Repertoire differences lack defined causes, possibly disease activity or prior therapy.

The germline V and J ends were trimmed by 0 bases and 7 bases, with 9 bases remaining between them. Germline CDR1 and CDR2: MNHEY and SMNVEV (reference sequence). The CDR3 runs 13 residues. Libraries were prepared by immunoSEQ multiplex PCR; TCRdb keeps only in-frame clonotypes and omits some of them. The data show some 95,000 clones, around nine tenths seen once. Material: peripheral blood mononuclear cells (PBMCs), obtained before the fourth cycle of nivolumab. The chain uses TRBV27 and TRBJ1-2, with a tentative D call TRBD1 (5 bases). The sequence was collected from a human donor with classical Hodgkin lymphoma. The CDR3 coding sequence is TGTGCCAGCAGTTTATCCTCTGGGGCTGGCTACACCTTC. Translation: CASSLSSGAGYTF.